This T cell receptor beta chain was recovered during a study of Ad26.COV2.S vaccination and SARS-CoV-2 variants. Regarding the study as a whole: While placebo recipients had lower spike-specific TCR breadth, vaccine recipients had more. Analyses that measured TCR breadth and depth may have underestimated total T cell responses. Non-spike TCR breadth showed similarity between vaccine and placebo recipients.

This table comes from immunoSEQ multiplex PCR, and its TCRdb copy is limited to in-frame clones, with some not included. The table records fewer than 400,000 clones, 89% of them present only once. Notes on this clone: Its antigen is as yet unknown.

Treatment reported: about 20 received Ad26.COV2.S at low or high dose, single or two shots; five or six received placebo; per-sample allocation not given. Sample collection was performed on day 63 after the first vaccine or placebo injection. Its platform was an Ad26 vector, and its expressed antigen was Wuhan-strain SARS-CoV-2 spike. V lost 5 bases and J lost 6; bases outside the gene matches: 10. CDR1 is SEHNR and CDR2 is FQNEAQ in the germline V gene (reference sequence). The CDR3 runs 16 residues. The TCR originated in a person between 18 and 60 years old who received the Ad26.COV2.S COVID-19 vaccine or a placebo. This chain connects TRBV7-9 to TRBJ2-1, with 10 bases aligning to TRBD2. The starting material was peripheral blood, obtained in a trial of Ad26.COV2.S vaccine versus placebo. CDR3 region: CASSPTTSGIVNEQFF. As DNA, the CDR3 is TGTGCCAGCAGCCCGACAACTAGCGGGATCGTCAATGAGCAGTTCTTC.